These T cell receptor beta chains were read from a single sample in a study of technical replicates of blood from a handful of donors. The protocol was immunoSEQ multiplex PCR, while the TCRdb copy is restricted to in-frame clones and leaves out a portion. Of more than 65,000 clones listed, 91% were seen once; the top ten hold 0.35% to 0.4%. The sequenced sample consisted of T cells isolated from PBMCs. The receptors were sampled from a human donor in good health. Some clones in this sample may be carry-over from other donors' samples. The CDR3 runs from the conserved cysteine through the conserved F or W. Each record gives: D gene, clone size, V gene, J gene, CDR3 length, CDR3 DNA, CDR3 protein. The D gene is left open where the match is weak. Expanded clones get a size class; other rows say once, few or many, or leave the size out.

TRBD2	.	TRBV5-4	TRBJ2-5	16	TGTGCCAGCAGCACCCCCGGGCGGGGGGGCCGAGAGACCCAGTACTTC	CASSTPGRGGRETQYF
.	.	TRBV6-1	TRBJ2-5	12	TGTGCCAGCAATGGCCACCAAGAGACCCAGTACTTC	CASNGHQETQYF
TRBD1	few	TRBV4-3	TRBJ1-5	16	TGCGCCAGCAGCCAGGGGACAGGGGGCGTCGGTAAGCCCCAGCATTTT	CASSQGTGGVGKPQHF
.	.	TRBV9	TRBJ2-5	15	TGTGCCAGCAGCGTAGATCTGGGGGGCCAAGAGACCCAGTACTTC	CASSVDLGGQETQYF
TRBD1	.	TRBV2	TRBJ1-4	15	TGTGCCAGCAGTGATCTCAGGGGGCGAGAAGAAAAACTGTTTTTT	CASSDLRGREEKLFF
.	.	TRBV5-4	TRBJ2-7	14	TGTGCCAGCAGCTTTTTTAGCGTCAAACACGAGCAGTACTTC	CASSFFSVKHEQYF
TRBD1	.	TRBV28	TRBJ1-1	14	TGTGCCAGCAGTTCTAGCCGGACAGGTATGAAGGCTTTCTTT	CASSSSRTGMKAFF
TRBD1	.	TRBV5-1	TRBJ1-2	14	TGCGCCAGCAGCTCCTGGCAGGGGGCCTATGGCTACACCTTC	CASSSWQGAYGYTF
.	once	TRBV6-5	TRBJ2-3	14	TGTGCCAGCAGTCCCCGCGGAGGAAGTGATACGCAGTATTTT	CASSPRGGSDTQYF
.	.	TRBV19	TRBJ2-2	15	TGTGCCAGTAGTTGCCGGGAGTGTTACACCGGGGAGCTGTTTTTT	CASSCRECYTGELFF
TRBD2	.	TRBV30	TRBJ2-3	17	TGTGCCTGGAGTGGATCCCTCGGCGGGAGTAGCACAGATACGCAGTATTTT	CAWSGSLGGSSTDTQYF
TRBD2	.	TRBV11-3	TRBJ2-2	17	TGTGCCAGCAGCCCAAGCGGGGGACTGAGGAACACCGGGGAGCTGTTTTTT	CASSPSGGLRNTGELFF
.	.	TRBV5-1	TRBJ2-3	14	TGCGCCAGCAGCGAACAGGGTAGGACAGATACGCAGTATTTT	CASSEQGRTDTQYF
TRBD2	.	TRBV30	TRBJ2-7	14	TGTGCCTGGAGTTCGGGGGGGGCGAAGTACGAGCAGTACTTC	CAWSSGGAKYEQYF
TRBD1	.	TRBV7-9	TRBJ1-2	14	TGTGCCAGCAGCAGCACGGACAGGGAATATGGCTACACCTTC	CASSSTDREYGYTF
.	once	TRBV6-5	TRBJ1-1	15	TGTGCCAGCAGTCAAGGGGGAGCTTCGAACACTGAAGCTTTCTTT	CASSQGGASNTEAFF
.	.	TRBV5-1	TRBJ2-7	16	TGCGCCAGCAGCTTGGTTTCAGGGGCCCTCTCCTACGAGCAGTACTTC	CASSLVSGALSYEQYF
TRBD2	.	TRBV5-1	TRBJ2-1	14	TGCGCCAGCAGCCCGGCGGGAGGGTACAATGAGCAGTTCTTC	CASSPAGGYNEQFF
.	.	TRBV14	TRBJ1-2	16	TGTGCCAGCAGCCAAGAAATACTCCCGACAGAGTATGGCTACACCTTC	CASSQEILPTEYGYTF
.	.	TRBV21-1	TRBJ1-2	15	TGTGCCAGCAGACGGGCCTCGGCATTTCGTACTAGGGACACCTTC	CASRRASAFRTRDTF
.	.	TRBV4-1	TRBJ2-1	14	TGCGCCAGCAGCCCGTCTTGGAGGTTGGATGAGCAGTTCTTC	CASSPSWRLDEQFF
TRBD2	.	TRBV7-9	TRBJ2-7	16	TGTGCCAGCAGCTTTGGTTTGGCTAGCGGCTCCTACGAGCAGTACTTC	CASSFGLASGSYEQYF
.	.	TRBV19	TRBJ2-2	13	TGTGCCAGTAGTCCCCAGGGGAGGGCAGAGCTGTTTTTT	CASSPQGRAELFF